Listed here are 4 T cell receptor beta chains from one sample, sequenced in a study of shared clonotypes between healthy human individuals. Sequenced by immunoSEQ multiplex PCR; TCRdb stores in-frame clones only, minus some. Altogether 1.5 million to 2.5 million clones are present, less than 95% being singletons, with the ten largest covering approximately 1%. Naive CD8 cells lacked CD45RO, underwent positive selection for CCR7 and left out terminally differentiated effector memory CD45RA+ cells. The source material was naive CD8+ T cells sorted from blood. These receptors were taken from a man aged 18 to 29 in good health.

The chain joins TRBV14 to TRBJ1-1; D not certain. Trimming cost V 6 bases and J 1 base, with 9 bases left between them. This CDR3 is built from 13 residues. Germline-derived CDR1 and CDR2 are SGHDN and FVKESK. The CDR3, as DNA: TGTGCCAGCAGGGGCCTTGGGAACACTGAAGCTTTCTTT. Residues: CASRGLGNTEAFF. The whole variable domain, filled in from reference TRBV14 and TRBJ1-1, reads EAGVTQFPSHSVIEKGQTVTLRCDPISGHDNLYWYRRVMGKEIKFLLHFVKESKQDESGMPNNRFLAERTGGTYSTLKVQPAELEDSGVYFCASRGLGNTEAFFGQGTRLTVV.

The CDR3 coding sequence is TGTGCCAGCAGTGAAGTGGGGCGAGGCTACACCTTC. Encoded protein: CASSEVGRGYTF. The chain recombines TRBV2 with TRBJ1-2; D perhaps matches TRBD1 (5 bases). Germline lookup yields CDR1 SNHLY and CDR2 FYNNEI. Trimming cost V 1 base and J 8 bases, with 8 bases left between them. The CDR3 is 12 amino acids.

The chain combines TRBV6-5 with TRBJ2-7, with D hard to call. Trimming removed 0 bases from V and 2 bases from J, with 11 bases in between. Germline V gene data show CDR1 as MNHEY and CDR2 as SVGAGI. The CDR3 contains 15 residues. Written as DNA, the CDR3 is TGTGCCAGCAGTTACTCGAACGAGGCTACCTACGAGCAGTACTTC. This codes for CASSYSNEATYEQYF.

V gene TRBV6-1 combines with J gene TRBJ2-7; 7 positions agree with TRBD1. CDR1 is MNHNS and CDR2 is SASEGT in the germline V gene. V was pared by 3 bases and J by 2 bases, with 10 bases of the junction left unmatched. CDR3 size: 16 residues. In nucleotides, the CDR3 is TGTGCCAGCAGTGACTGGCGGGCAGGGGGAACCTACGAGCAGTACTTC. Amino acids: CASSDWRAGGTYEQYF.